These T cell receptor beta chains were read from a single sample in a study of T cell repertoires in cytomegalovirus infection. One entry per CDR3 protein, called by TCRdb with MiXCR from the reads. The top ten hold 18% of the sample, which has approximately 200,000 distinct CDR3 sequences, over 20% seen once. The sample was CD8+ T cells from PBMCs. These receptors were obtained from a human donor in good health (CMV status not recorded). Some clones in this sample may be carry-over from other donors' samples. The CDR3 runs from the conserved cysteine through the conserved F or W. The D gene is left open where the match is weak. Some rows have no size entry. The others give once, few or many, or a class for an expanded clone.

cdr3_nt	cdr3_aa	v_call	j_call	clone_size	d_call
TGCAGCGTTGAAAAAGGTGATGGGTCGACTGGCTACACCTTC	CSVEKGDGSTGYTF	TRBV29-1	TRBJ1-2	once	NA
TGTGCCAGCAGCGCCCCCCAGAACTATGGCTACACCTTC	CASSAPQNYGYTF	TRBV7-9	TRBJ1-2	few	NA
TGCAGTGCTAGAGGACTTTGGGACTCCTACGAGCAGTACTTC	CSARGLWDSYEQYF	TRBV20-1	TRBJ2-7	NA	NA
TGTGCCAGCAGTTTAGGAGTGATCTCTGAAGCTTTCTTT	CASSLGVISEAFF	TRBV12-3/TRBV12-4	TRBJ1-1	NA	NA
TGTGCCAGCAGTACTCTTAGCGGGGGAGTACAAGAGACCCAGTACTTC	CASSTLSGGVQETQYF	TRBV27	TRBJ2-5	many	TRBD2
TGTGCCAGCAGTTCGACGGGGTCGGCCGATGGCTACACCTTC	CASSSTGSADGYTF	TRBV12-3/TRBV12-4	TRBJ1-2	many	NA
TGTGCCAGCAGTTTATCGTCAGGGATGGGGGAGCAGTACTTC	CASSLSSGMGEQYF	TRBV27	TRBJ2-7	few	NA
TGTGCCAGCAGCCCCTGGCCGCTCAGGAGCTCCGGGGCGTACGAGCAGTACTTC	CASSPWPLRSSGAYEQYF	TRBV11-2	TRBJ2-7	many	NA
TGTGCCAGCAGCCCCACTAGCGGGGCCTCAGAGGAGACCCAGTACTTC	CASSPTSGASEETQYF	TRBV7-8	TRBJ2-5	many	TRBD2
TGTGCCAGCAGCGTAGAAGAGGGCCTCCTGAACACTGAAGCTTTCTTT	CASSVEEGLLNTEAFF	TRBV9	TRBJ1-1	few	NA
TGTGCCAGCAGCACCTGGACTAGCGGGGACTTTTCCTACGAGCAGTACTTC	CASSTWTSGDFSYEQYF	TRBV7-9	TRBJ2-7	few	TRBD2
TGTGCCTGGATAAGGGGGGGCACTGAAGCTTTCTTT	CAWIRGGTEAFF	TRBV30	TRBJ1-1	few	NA
TGTGCCACTCCGGTACTGGACGGATCTAACTATGGCTACACCTTC	CATPVLDGSNYGYTF	TRBV2	TRBJ1-2	few	NA
TGTGCCAGCAGTTTTCTGGCGAACAATCAGCCCCAGCATTTT	CASSFLANNQPQHF	TRBV28	TRBJ1-5	NA	NA
TGCAGTGCAAGAGCCTACAGCTCCTACGAGCAGTACTTC	CSARAYSSYEQYF	TRBV20-1	TRBJ2-7	NA	NA
TGTGCCAGCAGCTTAGTTATGGCAGATCCCGCTTCGGAGACCCAGTACTTC	CASSLVMADPASETQYF	TRBV7-9	TRBJ2-5	NA	NA
TGTGCCAGCAGTTACGAAATCAGGGAGCAGTTCTTC	CASSYEIREQFF	TRBV12-3/TRBV12-4	TRBJ2-1	many	NA
TGTGCCAGCAGCTTCGGCCAGGGGGGAACTGGAAACACCATATATTTT	CASSFGQGGTGNTIYF	TRBV7-6	TRBJ1-3	few	TRBD1
TGTGCCATCAGTCTCCCCCCCCAGGGACAGGGAAATGAGCAGTTCTTC	CAISLPPQGQGNEQFF	TRBV10-3	TRBJ2-1	few	TRBD1
TGTGCCAGCAGTTACACTAGCGGGGGCACAGATACGCAGTATTTT	CASSYTSGGTDTQYF	TRBV28	TRBJ2-3	few	TRBD2
TGCAGTGCTGCCGCACACAGGGAAAGTCGCTCCTACGAGCAGTACTTC	CSAAAHRESRSYEQYF	TRBV20-1	TRBJ2-7	NA	NA
TGTGCCAGCAGCTTGGATACAGGGGGCGTCGGGAAGACCCAGTACTTC	CASSLDTGGVGKTQYF	TRBV5-4	TRBJ2-5	NA	TRBD1
TGTGCCAGCTCACCACCCGGGACAGGGGGCTACGAGCAGTACTTC	CASSPPGTGGYEQYF	TRBV18	TRBJ2-7	few	TRBD1
TGCGCCAGCAGCCTCGGCGGGACAGCCAACACTGAAGCTTTCTTT	CASSLGGTANTEAFF	TRBV4-1	TRBJ1-1	few	TRBD1
TGTGCCAGCAGCGCACGGGGACAGGGGAGCACTGAAGCTTTCTTT	CASSARGQGSTEAFF	TRBV7-9	TRBJ1-1	few	TRBD1
TGTGCCACCAGTGACCGACAGTTGGAGAACACTGAAGCTTTCTTT	CATSDRQLENTEAFF	TRBV24-1	TRBJ1-1	once	NA
TGCGCCAGCAGCCGGGCAGGGATAAGTCAGCCCCAGCATTTT	CASSRAGISQPQHF	TRBV4-1	TRBJ1-5	few	NA
TGTGCCACCAGGACAGGGAGGGCCTATGGCTACACCTTC	CATRTGRAYGYTF	TRBV19	TRBJ1-2	NA	TRBD1
TGTGCCAGCAGCCAAGGGGACTTCAGCAAACAGCCCCAGTATTTT	CASSQGDFSKQPQYF	TRBV28	TRBJ2-3	NA	NA
TGCAGTGGAGTCCCCCGGGACACCTTCTCCTACGAGCAGTACTTC	CSGVPRDTFSYEQYF	TRBV20-1	TRBJ2-7	many	NA
TGCAGTGCCGAAGGGGGTGGAGGGGGCTTTCAAGAGACCCAGTACTTC	CSAEGGGGGFQETQYF	TRBV20-1	TRBJ2-5	few	NA
TGTGCCAGCAGTGACCTGGGGGCGCGGTCCTACGAGCAGTACTTC	CASSDLGARSYEQYF	TRBV12-3/TRBV12-4	TRBJ2-7	many	NA
TGCAGCACTGGGACAGGGGATAGCAATCAGCCCCAGCATTTT	CSTGTGDSNQPQHF	TRBV29-1	TRBJ1-5	NA	TRBD1
TGTGCCAGCAGTTCGGGAACTTATAGCAATCAGCCCCAGCATTTT	CASSSGTYSNQPQHF	TRBV12-3/TRBV12-4	TRBJ1-5	many	NA
TGTGCCAGCAGGTCCTTCGTGGGCTATGGCTACACCTTC	CASRSFVGYGYTF	TRBV7-2	TRBJ1-2	many	NA
TGTGCCAGCAGTGAAACTGGCTCCCCGAACTATGGCTACACCTTC	CASSETGSPNYGYTF	TRBV2	TRBJ1-2	NA	NA
TGTGCCAGCAGCTTAGGGGTGACAGTGCAAGAGACCCAGTACTTC	CASSLGVTVQETQYF	TRBV7-2	TRBJ2-5	NA	NA
TGTGCCAGCAGCGTAGAACTAGCGGGGCTGCAGGATACGCAGTATTTT	CASSVELAGLQDTQYF	TRBV9	TRBJ2-3	NA	TRBD2
TGTGCCAGTGATACCAGGGTTCGCACAGATACGCAGTATTTT	CASDTRVRTDTQYF	TRBV7-9	TRBJ2-3	NA	NA
TGTGCCAGCAGTTGGGGGCGCGGTACTGAAGCTTTCTTT	CASSWGRGTEAFF	TRBV28	TRBJ1-1	few	NA
TGTGCCAGCCATGTTGGGGGGGCAGGGGAGCAGTTCTTC	CASHVGGAGEQFF	TRBV27	TRBJ2-1	NA	NA
TGCAGTGCGGACGTGCCTAGTCAAAATGAGCAGTTCTTC	CSADVPSQNEQFF	TRBV20-1	TRBJ2-1	NA	NA
TGTGCCAGCAGCCAAGCCCCAAGGGTGGAGTACAATGAGCAGTTCTTC	CASSQAPRVEYNEQFF	TRBV3-1	TRBJ2-1	few	NA
TGCGCCAGCAGCCAAGATCTCGGGGGGGGGCTTAATGAGCAGTTCTTC	CASSQDLGGGLNEQFF	TRBV4-1	TRBJ2-1	few	TRBD2
TGTGCCAGCAGTCTGGGGCGGACCCTGGAGCAGTACTTC	CASSLGRTLEQYF	TRBV28	TRBJ2-7	few	NA
TGTGCCAGCAGTTATTTTGGGACTAGCGGGGGGGCTGAGCAGTTCTTC	CASSYFGTSGGAEQFF	TRBV6-6	TRBJ2-1	NA	TRBD2
TGCGCCAGCAGCCAAGATCAGAGAGAACAAGCCTACGAGCAGTACTTC	CASSQDQREQAYEQYF	TRBV4-1	TRBJ2-7	few	NA
TGTGCCAGCAGCGGAGACAGTCGAGAGTACTTC	CASSGDSREYF	TRBV7-9	TRBJ2-7	many	NA